The T cell receptor beta chain described here comes from a study of T-cell reconstitution after alpha-beta-depleted transplantation in children. Ten or more counts support this clonotype. Unique molecular identifiers were used to barcode this TCRbeta library. From the PCR reads, TCRdb called clonotypes with MiXCR, one entry per CDR3 protein. The sample carries about a million distinct CDR3 sequences, roughly 29% recorded once. Germline assignment: CDR1 SGDLS and CDR2 YYNGEE. This CDR3 contains 15 residues. Germline trimming cut 2 bases from V and 6 bases from J; bases unmatched to any gene: 5. This chain links TRBV9 with TRBJ2-3, with 11 bases identical to TRBD2. This clonotype was obtained from a boy younger than two who had a stem cell transplant for SCID, so the T cells may come from the graft donor. The sequenced sample was PBMCs, mostly from graft donor cells, obtained 360 days after TCRalphabeta/CD19-depleted stem cell transplant. CDR3 region: CASSVMGLAADTQYF. The CDR3 coding sequence is TGTGCCAGCAGCGTCATGGGACTAGCGGCCGATACGCAGTATTTT.